A selection of T cell receptor beta chains follows, all from one sample in a study of T cells in Graves' hyperthyroidism and ophthalmopathy. One entry per CDR3 protein results from TCRdb running MiXCR on the multiplex PCR reads. The sample holds some 700,000 distinct CDR3 sequences, roughly 17% seen once. Sequenced: blood. The receptor source for this set is a man in his fifties or sixties with Graves' hyperthyroidism. Both conserved end residues are trimmed from each CDR3.

CDR3aa	v_gene	j_gene
ASSQQGSSSYNEQF	TRBV6-1	TRBJ2-1
ASSLASTGGYGYT	TRBV5-1	TRBJ1-2
ASSPRLDTQPQH	TRBV28	TRBJ1-5
ASSPGFQVETQY	TRBV5-1	TRBJ2-5
ASSAGGTSGYEQY	TRBV5-6	TRBJ2-7
ASSFRGARRNEQF	TRBV28	TRBJ2-1
ASSPPSGAPGYT	TRBV7-9	TRBJ1-2
ASSPSGRASLEQF	TRBV5-1	TRBJ2-1
ASSLTRVGGTQY	TRBV13	TRBJ2-5
ASSFGGRDEAF	TRBV11-3	TRBJ1-1
AWSQLANNEQF	TRBV30	TRBJ2-1
ASRDSRTDTQY	TRBV2	TRBJ2-3
ASSFDSGEETQY	TRBV5-1	TRBJ2-5
ASSLGMDRSSYEQY	TRBV7-9	TRBJ2-7
ASSLAGTSGRAVTDTQY	TRBV5-1	TRBJ2-3
ASSFISGVNAYGYT	TRBV7-9	TRBJ1-2
ASSRALNPTYGYT	TRBV2	TRBJ1-2
ASSYSGRGAQY	TRBV6-5	TRBJ2-3
ASQTRTGGNTIY	TRBV6-2/TRBV6-3	TRBJ1-3
ASSQLPTGRTGELF	TRBV4-3	TRBJ2-2
ASSEGVAGANVLT	TRBV10-1	TRBJ2-6
ASSPWTGVYEQY	TRBV2	TRBJ2-7
SVEGSRRLAGTNGELF	TRBV29-1	TRBJ2-2
ASSLSGYYSPLH	TRBV7-9	TRBJ1-6
ASSEGLAGGAWETQY	TRBV6-1	TRBJ2-5
ASSLLAASGEQY	TRBV12-3/TRBV12-4	TRBJ2-7
ASSIAGAPYEQY	TRBV19	TRBJ2-7
AISVAGTGYEQY	TRBV10-3	TRBJ2-7
SARLAEALYNEQF	TRBV20-1	TRBJ2-1
ATSSRGNFYNEQF	TRBV6-2/TRBV6-3	TRBJ2-1
ASSLASEFSYEQY	TRBV5-4	TRBJ2-7
ASSPPAPGSYEQY	TRBV18	TRBJ2-7
ATRGGNLEAF	TRBV24-1	TRBJ1-1
ATSDLRETQY	TRBV24-1	TRBJ2-5
AISLGQGTSGNTIY	TRBV10-3	TRBJ1-3
ASSSKLDYEQY	TRBV7-9	TRBJ2-7
ASSKDGGHTEAF	TRBV4-1	TRBJ1-1
ASSLLMDTEAF	TRBV7-3	TRBJ1-1
ASTNLAGVTTGELF	TRBV2	TRBJ2-2
AIRDTQY	TRBV10-3	TRBJ2-3
ASSDGLAGTPDSSRRELF	TRBV2	TRBJ2-2
ASYGTALSSEQF	TRBV5-1	TRBJ2-1
ASVIISNEKLF	TRBV2	TRBJ1-4
ASSVSQGLQPQH	TRBV9	TRBJ1-5
ASSSRGSGLSYEQY	TRBV6-2/TRBV6-3	TRBJ2-7
ASSHPGLGEQF	TRBV7-2	TRBJ2-1
ASSLGLAGGPTDTQY	TRBV7-2	TRBJ2-3
ASSPRTGDGNTEAF	TRBV5-1	TRBJ1-1
ASSLGQGLTIQY	TRBV11-3	TRBJ2-4
ASSVEPSNQPQH	TRBV9	TRBJ1-5
ASRYRDSHEKLF	TRBV13	TRBJ1-4
SGQGGYGYT	TRBV29-1	TRBJ1-2
ASNNRGRADSPLH	TRBV6-1	TRBJ1-6
ASSYRREQF	TRBV12-3/TRBV12-4	TRBJ2-1